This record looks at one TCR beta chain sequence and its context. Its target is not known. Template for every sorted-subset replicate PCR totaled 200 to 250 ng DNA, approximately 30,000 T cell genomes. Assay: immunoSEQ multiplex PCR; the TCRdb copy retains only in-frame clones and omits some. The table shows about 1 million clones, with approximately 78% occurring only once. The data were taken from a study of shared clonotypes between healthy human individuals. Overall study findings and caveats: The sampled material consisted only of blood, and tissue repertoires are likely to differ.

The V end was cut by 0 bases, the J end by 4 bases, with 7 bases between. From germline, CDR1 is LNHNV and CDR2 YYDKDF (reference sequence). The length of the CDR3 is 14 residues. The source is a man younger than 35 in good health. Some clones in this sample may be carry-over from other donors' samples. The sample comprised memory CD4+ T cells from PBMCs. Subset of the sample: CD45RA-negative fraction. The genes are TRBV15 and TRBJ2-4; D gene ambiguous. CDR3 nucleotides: TGTGCCACCAGCAGAGATTCAGGAAAAAACATTCAGTACTTC. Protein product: CATSRDSGKNIQYF.